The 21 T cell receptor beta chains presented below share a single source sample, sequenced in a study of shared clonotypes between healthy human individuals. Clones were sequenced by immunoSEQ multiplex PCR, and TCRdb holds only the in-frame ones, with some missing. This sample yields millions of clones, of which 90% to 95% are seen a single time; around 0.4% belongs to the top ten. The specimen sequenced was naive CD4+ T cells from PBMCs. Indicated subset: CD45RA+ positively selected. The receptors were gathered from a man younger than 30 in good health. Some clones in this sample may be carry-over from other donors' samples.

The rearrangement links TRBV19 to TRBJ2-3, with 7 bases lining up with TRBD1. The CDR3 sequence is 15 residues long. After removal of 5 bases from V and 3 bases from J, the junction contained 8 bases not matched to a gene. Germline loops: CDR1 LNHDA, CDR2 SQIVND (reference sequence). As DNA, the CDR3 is TGTGCCAGTAGTCGAGGGGGCGCGAGGACAGATACGCAGTATTTT. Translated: CASSRGGARTDTQYF.

CDR3 nucleotides: TGCGCCAGCAGCCAAGACAACGACCGTGTTGGAAATCAGCCCCAGCATTTT. This codes for CASSQDNDRVGNQPQHF. The chain carries TRBV4-1 and TRBJ1-5; D gene ambiguous. V was shortened by 0 bases and J by 4 bases, with 16 bases between the two germline ends. CDR1 is MGHRA and CDR2 is YSYEKL in the germline V gene. This CDR3 comprises 17 residues.

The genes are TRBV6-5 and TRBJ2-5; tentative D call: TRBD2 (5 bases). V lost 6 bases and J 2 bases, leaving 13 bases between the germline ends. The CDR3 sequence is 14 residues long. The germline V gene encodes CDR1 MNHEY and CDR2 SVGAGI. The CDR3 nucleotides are TGTGCCAGCAGGTTGGCGGGCCCACAAGAGACCCAGTACTTC. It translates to CASRLAGPQETQYF.

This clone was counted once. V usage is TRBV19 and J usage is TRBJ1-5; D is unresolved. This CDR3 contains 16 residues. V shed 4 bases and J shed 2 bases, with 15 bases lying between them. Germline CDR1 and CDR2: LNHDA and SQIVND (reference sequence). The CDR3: CASSTGDTAGNQPQHF. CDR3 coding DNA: TGTGCCAGTAGTACAGGAGACACGGCGGGCAATCAGCCCCAGCATTTT.

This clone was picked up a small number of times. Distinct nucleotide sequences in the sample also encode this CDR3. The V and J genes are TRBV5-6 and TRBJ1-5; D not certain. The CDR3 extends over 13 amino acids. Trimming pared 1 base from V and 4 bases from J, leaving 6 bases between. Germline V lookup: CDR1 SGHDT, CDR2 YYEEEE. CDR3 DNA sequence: TGTGCCAGCAGCTTGTCCTCTAATCAGCCCCAGCATTTT. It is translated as CASSLSSNQPQHF.

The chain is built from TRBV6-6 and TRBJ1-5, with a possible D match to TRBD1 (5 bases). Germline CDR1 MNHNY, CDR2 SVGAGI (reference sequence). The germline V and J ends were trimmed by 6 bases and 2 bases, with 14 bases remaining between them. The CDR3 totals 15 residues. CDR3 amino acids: CASSGSWGGNQPQHF. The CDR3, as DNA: TGTGCCAGCAGCGGGAGCTGGGGGGGCAATCAGCCCCAGCATTTT.

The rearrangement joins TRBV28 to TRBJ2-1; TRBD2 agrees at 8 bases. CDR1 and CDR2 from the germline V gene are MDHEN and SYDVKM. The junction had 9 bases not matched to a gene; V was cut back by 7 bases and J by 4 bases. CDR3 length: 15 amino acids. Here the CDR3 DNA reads TGTGCCAGCACCGAAAGCGGGAGAGCGTACAATGAGCAGTTCTTC. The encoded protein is CASTESGRAYNEQFF.

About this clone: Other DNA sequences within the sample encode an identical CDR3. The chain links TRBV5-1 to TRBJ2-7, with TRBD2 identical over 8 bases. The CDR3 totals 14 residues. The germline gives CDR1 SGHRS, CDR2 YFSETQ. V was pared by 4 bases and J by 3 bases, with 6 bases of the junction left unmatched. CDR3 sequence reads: CASSLTSGYYEQYF. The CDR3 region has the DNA TGCGCCAGCAGCCTTACTAGCGGATACTACGAGCAGTACTTC.

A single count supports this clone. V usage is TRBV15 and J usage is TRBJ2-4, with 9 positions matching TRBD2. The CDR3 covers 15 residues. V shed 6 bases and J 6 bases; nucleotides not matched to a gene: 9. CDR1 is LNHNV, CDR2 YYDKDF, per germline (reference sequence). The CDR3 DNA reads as TGTGCCACCAGTCGTGGACTAGCGATGGGAAACATTCAGTACTTC. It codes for CATSRGLAMGNIQYF.

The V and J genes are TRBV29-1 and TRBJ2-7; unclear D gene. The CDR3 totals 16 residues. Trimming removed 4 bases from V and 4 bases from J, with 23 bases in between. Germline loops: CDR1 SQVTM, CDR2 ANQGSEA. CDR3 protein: CSVVGRRDPPSYEQYF. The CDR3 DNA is TGCAGCGTTGTGGGCCGCCGAGACCCCCCTTCTTACGAGCAGTACTTC.

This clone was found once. The CDR3 region is CASSLFPRPAGGPVGAKNIQYF. The CDR3 nucleotides read TGTGCCAGCAGTTTGTTCCCCCGGCCAGCGGGAGGGCCGGTAGGGGCCAAAAACATTCAGTACTTC. The chain couples TRBV27 to TRBJ2-4; 10 nucleotides align to TRBD2. CDR1 is MNHEY and CDR2 is SMNVEV in the germline V gene (reference sequence). The CDR3 runs to 22 residues. Losses at the gene ends were 3 bases for V and 1 base for J; bases not matched to a gene: 21.

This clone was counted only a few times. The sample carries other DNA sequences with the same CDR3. The CDR3 nucleotides are TGTGCCTGGAGTCGCGACACTGAAGCTTTCTTT. This encodes CAWSRDTEAFF. The chain carries TRBV30 and TRBJ1-1; the D is unclear. Germline V CDR1 and CDR2: GTSNPN, SVGIG (reference sequence). V was clipped by 2 bases and J by 3 bases, with 4 bases between them. The CDR3 is made up of 11 amino acids.

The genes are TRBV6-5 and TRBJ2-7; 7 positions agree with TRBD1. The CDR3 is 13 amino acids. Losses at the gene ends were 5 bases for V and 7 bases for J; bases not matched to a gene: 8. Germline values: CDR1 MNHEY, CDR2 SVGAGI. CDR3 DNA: TGTGCCAGCAGTCTTACAGGGGTTGGGGAGCAGTACTTC. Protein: CASSLTGVGEQYF.

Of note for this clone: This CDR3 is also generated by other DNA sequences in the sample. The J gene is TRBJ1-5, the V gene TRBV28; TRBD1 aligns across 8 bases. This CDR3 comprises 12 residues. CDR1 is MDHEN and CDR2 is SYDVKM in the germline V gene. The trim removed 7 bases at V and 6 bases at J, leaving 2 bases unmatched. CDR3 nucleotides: TGTGCCAGCACAGGGGGCGGTCAGCCCCAGCATTTT. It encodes CASTGGGQPQHF.

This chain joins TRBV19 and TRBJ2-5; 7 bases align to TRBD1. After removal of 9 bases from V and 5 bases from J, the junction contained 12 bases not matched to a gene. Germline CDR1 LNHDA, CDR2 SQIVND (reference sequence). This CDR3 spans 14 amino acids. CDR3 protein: CARTEDRVGETQYF. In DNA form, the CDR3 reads TGTGCCAGGACAGAAGACAGGGTGGGGGAGACCCAGTACTTC.

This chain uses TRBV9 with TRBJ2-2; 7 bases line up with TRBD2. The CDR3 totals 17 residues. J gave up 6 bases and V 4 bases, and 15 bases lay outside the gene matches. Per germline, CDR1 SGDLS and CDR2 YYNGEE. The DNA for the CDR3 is TGTGCCAGCAGCACCCAAAGCGGGATCGGTATAGCCGGGGAGCTGTTTTTT. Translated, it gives CASSTQSGIGIAGELFF.

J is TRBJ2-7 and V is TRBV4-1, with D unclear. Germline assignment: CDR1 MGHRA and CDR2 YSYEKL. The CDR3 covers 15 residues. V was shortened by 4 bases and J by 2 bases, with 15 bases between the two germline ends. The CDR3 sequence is CASSPHRALAYEQYF. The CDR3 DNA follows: TGCGCCAGCAGCCCCCACCGGGCCTTAGCCTACGAGCAGTACTTC.

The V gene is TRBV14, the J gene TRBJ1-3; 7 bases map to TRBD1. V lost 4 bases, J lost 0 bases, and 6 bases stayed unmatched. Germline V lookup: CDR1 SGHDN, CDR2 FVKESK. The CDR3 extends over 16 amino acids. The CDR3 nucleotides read TGTGCCAGCAGCCGACCGGGACAGCACTCTGGAAACACCATATATTTT. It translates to CASSRPGQHSGNTIYF.

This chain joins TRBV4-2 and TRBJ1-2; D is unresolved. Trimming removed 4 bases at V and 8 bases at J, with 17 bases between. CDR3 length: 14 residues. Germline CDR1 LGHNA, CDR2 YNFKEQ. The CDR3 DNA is TGTGCCAGCAGCCTAGATACCAACCCCACGGGCTACACCTTC. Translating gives CASSLDTNPTGYTF.

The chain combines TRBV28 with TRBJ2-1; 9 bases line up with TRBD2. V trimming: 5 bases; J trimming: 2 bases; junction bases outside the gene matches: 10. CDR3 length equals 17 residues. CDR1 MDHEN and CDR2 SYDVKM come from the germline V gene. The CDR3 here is CASSPRPGLAAYNEQFF. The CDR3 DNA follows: TGTGCCAGCAGTCCCCGACCGGGACTAGCAGCCTACAATGAGCAGTTCTTC. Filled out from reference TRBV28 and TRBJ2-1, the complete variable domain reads DVKVTQSSRYLVKRTGEKVFLECVQDMDHENMFWYRQDPGLGLRLIYFSYDVKMKEKGDIPEGYSVSREKKERFSLILESASTNQTSMYLCASSPRPGLAAYNEQFFGPGTRLTVL.

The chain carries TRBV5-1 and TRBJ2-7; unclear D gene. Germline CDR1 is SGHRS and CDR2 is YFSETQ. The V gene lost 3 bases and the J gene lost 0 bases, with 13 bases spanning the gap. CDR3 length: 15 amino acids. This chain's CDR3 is CASSYRTLSSYEQYF. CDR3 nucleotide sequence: TGCGCCAGCAGCTACCGGACGCTGAGCTCCTACGAGCAGTACTTC.